The present entry profiles one TCR beta chain with its context. V was pared by 1 base and J by 2 bases, with 15 bases between. CDR1 MGHRA and CDR2 YSYEKL come from the germline V gene. The CDR3 length is 17 residues. The table came from immunoSEQ multiplex PCR; TCRdb's copy has only in-frame clones and leaves some out. The sample lists about 22,000 clones; roughly 80% were seen once. This sample was included in a study of ipilimumab plus nivolumab after autologous stem cell transplantation. At the level of the study: The DLBCL group included primary refractory and relapsed cases.

This rearrangement joins TRBV4-1 to TRBJ2-4; D possibly corresponds to TRBD2 (6 bases). This receptor was identified in a male donor with diffuse large B-cell lymphoma. The sample was PBMCs, taken in a trial of ipilimumab plus nivolumab as post-transplant consolidation. CDR3: CASSQVWGVISKNIQYF. The CDR3 nucleotides read TGCGCCAGCAGCCAAGTGTGGGGGGTTATTTCCAAAAACATTCAGTACTTC.